This TCR beta chain emerged from a study of blood T cell repertoires in COVID-19. Produced via immunoSEQ multiplex PCR; TCRdb's table is partial and in-frame only. The table lists some 250,000 clones, roughly 84% of them singletons. Per the germline V gene, CDR1 is MNHNY and CDR2 is SVGAGI (reference sequence). The CDR3 extends over 14 amino acids. J lost 1 base, V lost 10 bases, and 8 bases had no gene match. The sequenced sample consisted of peripheral blood. This TCR came from a woman aged 18-29 years with acute or convalescent COVID-19. J is TRBJ1-2 and V is TRBV6-6; TRBD1 aligns across 8 bases. CDR3 nucleotide sequence: TGTGCCACTGGACAGGGATGGATTAACTATGGCTACACCTTC. It codes for CATGQGWINYGYTF.